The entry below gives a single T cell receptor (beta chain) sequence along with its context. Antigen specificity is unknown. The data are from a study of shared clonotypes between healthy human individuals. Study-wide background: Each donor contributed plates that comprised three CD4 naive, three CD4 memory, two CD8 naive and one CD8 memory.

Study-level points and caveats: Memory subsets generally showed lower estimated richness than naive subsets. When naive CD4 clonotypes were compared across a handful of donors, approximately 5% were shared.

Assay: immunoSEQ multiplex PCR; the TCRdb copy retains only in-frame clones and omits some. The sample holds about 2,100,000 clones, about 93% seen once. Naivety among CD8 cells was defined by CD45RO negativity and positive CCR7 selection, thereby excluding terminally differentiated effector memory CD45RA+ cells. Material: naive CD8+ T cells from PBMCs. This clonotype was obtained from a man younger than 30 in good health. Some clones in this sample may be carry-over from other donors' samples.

The CDR3 protein is CASKFLGGSSYNEQFF. CDR3 bases: TGTGCCAGCAAATTCCTGGGCGGGAGCTCCTACAATGAGCAGTTCTTC. The gene calls are TRBV5-4 and TRBJ2-1, with 7 bases that match TRBD2. Germline V CDR1 and CDR2: SGHNT, YYREEE (reference sequence). Unmatched junction bases numbered 9, after V lost 6 bases and J lost 0 bases. The CDR3 runs to 16 residues.